The rows below give T cell receptor beta chains drawn from one sample of a study of OX40 agonist ivuxolimab in advanced cancers. The repertoire was sequenced with immunoSEQ multiplex PCR; TCRdb's copy has only in-frame clones and lacks some. The data contain fewer than 75,000 clones, around nine tenths of them seen just once; the ten biggest clones take up 0.77%. Sequenced here: CD4+ or CD8+ T cells sorted from blood, sampled in a trial of the OX40 agonist ivuxolimab. Receptors were obtained from an adult with an advanced solid tumor such as melanoma, head and neck, liver or kidney cancer. The CDR3 runs from the conserved cysteine through the conserved F or W. Fields, in order: J gene, clone size, V gene, D gene, CDR3 DNA, CDR3 protein. D genes are given only for firm matches. The listing skips clone size in some rows; elsewhere it reads once, few, many or a size class.

>TRBJ2-6|.|TRBV6-5|.
TGTGCCAGCAGTGGGGTCGGGGCCAACGTCCTGACTTTC
CASSGVGANVLTF
>TRBJ1-5|.|TRBV7-2|.
TGTGCCAGCAGCCTGGGGGGGGTTGGCAATCAGCCCCAGCATTTT
CASSLGGVGNQPQHF
>TRBJ2-4|.|TRBV7-2|.
TGTGCCAGCAGCTTATTAAACATTCAGTACTTC
CASSLLNIQYF
>TRBJ2-5|.|TRBV5-4|TRBD1
TGTGCCAGCAGCTTGACAGGGGGCGCGTTGGGTGAGACCCAGTACTTC
CASSLTGGALGETQYF
>TRBJ2-1|.|TRBV5-1|TRBD2
TGCGCCAGCAGCTTGACAGCGGGGAATGAGCAGTTCTTC
CASSLTAGNEQFF
>TRBJ2-5|.|TRBV14|TRBD2
TGTGCCAGCAGCCAAGATCCGAGGCTAGCGGGAATGGAGACCCAGTACTTC
CASSQDPRLAGMETQYF
>TRBJ2-7|.|TRBV18|TRBD1
TGTGCCAGCTCACTATCGACAGGGGACCCCCACGAGCAGTACTTC
CASSLSTGDPHEQYF
>TRBJ2-5|.|TRBV30|.
TGTGCCTGGAGTGGGCTTGGTGGCTTAAACTTC
CAWSGLGGLNF
>TRBJ1-1|.|TRBV6-6|.
TGTGCCAGCACCGCAGGGGACACTGAAGCTTTCTTT
CASTAGDTEAFF
>TRBJ2-6|.|TRBV29-1|.
TGCAGCGTTTCAGTTATGGGCGTCTCTGGGGCCAACGTCCTGACTTTC
CSVSVMGVSGANVLTF
>TRBJ2-7|.|TRBV5-4|.
TGTGCCAGCAGCTCAGATTACGAGCAGTACTTC
CASSSDYEQYF
>TRBJ2-3|.|TRBV11-2|.
TGTGCCAGCAGCCCCGGACGCTTTGGGGGGGATACGCAGTATTTT
CASSPGRFGGDTQYF
>TRBJ2-5|once|TRBV5-1|.
TGCGCCAGCAGCTTGGGAGGCAGGGTATGGGGAGAGACCCAGTACTTC
CASSLGGRVWGETQYF
>TRBJ1-3|.|TRBV13|.
TGTGCCAGCAGCTCAAGGTTGGGAAACACCATATATTTT
CASSSRLGNTIYF
>TRBJ1-5|once|TRBV19|.
TGTGCCAGTATAGGGAGCAATCAGCCCCAGCATTTT
CASIGSNQPQHF
>TRBJ2-1|.|TRBV6-5|TRBD1
TGTGCCAGCAGCGGGACAGGGGGTTTGGGGTTCTTC
CASSGTGGLGFF
>TRBJ1-1|.|TRBV2|.
TGTGCCAGCAGTTCTGGACAGCAATACACTGAAGCTTTCTTT
CASSSGQQYTEAFF
>TRBJ2-7|.|TRBV5-4|.
TGTGCCAGCAGTCGCCTGGACAGATCCTACGAGCAGTACTTC
CASSRLDRSYEQYF
>TRBJ2-3|.|TRBV5-1|.
TGCGCCAGCAGCCCAGTTCTAGCAGATACGCAGTATTTT
CASSPVLADTQYF
>TRBJ2-3|.|TRBV11-2|.
TGTGCCAGCAGCTTAGACGGGGGAGACACAGATACGCAGTATTTT
CASSLDGGDTDTQYF
>TRBJ1-2|.|TRBV27|.
TGTGCCAGCAGTTTAGGACGTAACTATGGCTACACCTTC
CASSLGRNYGYTF
>TRBJ1-5|.|TRBV10-3|.
TGTGCCATCAGTGAGTTGGGGGCCGATCAGCCCCAGCATTTT
CAISELGADQPQHF
>TRBJ1-3|once|TRBV30|.
TGTGCCCTAGAAAACAGGGAAGGTTCTGGAAACACCATATATTTT
CALENREGSGNTIYF
>TRBJ1-6|.|TRBV6-1|.
TGTGCCAGCAGTGAATCGGGGGTAGGCTATAATTCACCCCTCCACTTT
CASSESGVGYNSPLHF
>TRBJ2-7|.|TRBV6-1|.
TGTGCCATCAGTGAAGACAGGCGAACCTACGAGCAGTACTTC
CAISEDRRTYEQYF
>TRBJ2-2|.|TRBV18|.
TGTGCCAGCTCACATAGGCTTGTTGGGGGACCCACCGGCGGGGAGCTGTTTTTT
CASSHRLVGGPTGGELFF
>TRBJ2-3|.|TRBV21-1|.
TGTGCCAGCAGCAAAGCCTTCCAGGGGGACCCCACAGATACGCAGTATTTT
CASSKAFQGDPTDTQYF
>TRBJ1-2|.|TRBV5-1|.
TGCGCCAGCAGCCTAGGGACCTCTAACTATGGCTACACCTTC
CASSLGTSNYGYTF
>TRBJ2-1|.|TRBV11-3|TRBD2
TGTGCCAGCAGCTTAGGACTAGCGGGAGGTGAGCAGTTCTTC
CASSLGLAGGEQFF
>TRBJ1-1|.|TRBV14|.
TGTGCCAGCAGCCAAGATCTAGGACACATGAACACTGAAGCTTTCTTT
CASSQDLGHMNTEAFF
>TRBJ2-7|once|TRBV28|TRBD2
TGTGCCACTGTGTCGGGGGGAGCCTCCCAATTCTACGAGCAGTACTTC
CATVSGGASQFYEQYF
>TRBJ2-1|.|TRBV4-1|TRBD2
TGCGCCAGCAGCCATGGGGGACTAGCGGACAATGAGCAGTTCTTC
CASSHGGLADNEQFF
>TRBJ1-2|.|TRBV5-4|.
TGTGCCAGCAGCCAAACGACAGCAGACTATGGCTACACCTTC
CASSQTTADYGYTF
>TRBJ2-5|.|TRBV5-1|.
TGCGCCAGCAGCTTGAGACCTCGGGAGACCCAGTACTTC
CASSLRPRETQYF
>TRBJ2-5|.|TRBV5-1|TRBD1
TGCGCCAGCAGCTTGGGTGGACAGGGAGAGACCCAGTACTTC
CASSLGGQGETQYF
>TRBJ2-3|.|TRBV14|.
TGTGCCAGCAGCCAGGGGGCCCGGTCAGATACGCAGTATTTT
CASSQGARSDTQYF
>TRBJ1-6|few|TRBV7-6|.
TGTGCCAGCAGCCCGACACCCCCAAGCTCCTATAATTCACCCCTCCACTTT
CASSPTPPSSYNSPLHF
>TRBJ1-2|.|TRBV29-1|.
TGCAGCGTTGAAAACAGAGACAGGCCGGAGTGCTATGGCTACACCTTC
CSVENRDRPECYGYTF
>TRBJ2-7|.|TRBV7-3|.
TGTGCCAGCAGCTTAGTCTACGAGCAGTACTTC
CASSLVYEQYF
>TRBJ2-2|.|TRBV7-9|.
TGTGCCAGCAGCCCCTCGGCGGCGCGACGGAACACCGGGGAGCTGTTTTTT
CASSPSAARRNTGELFF
>TRBJ1-1|.|TRBV18|.
TGTGCCAGCTCACTGACCACTAGGGGAAGGACTGAAGCTTTCTTT
CASSLTTRGRTEAFF
>TRBJ2-7|once|TRBV5-1|.
TGCGCCAGCAGCTTAACCACAGGGTCGAACGAGCAGTACTTC
CASSLTTGSNEQYF
>TRBJ1-2|.|TRBV5-6|TRBD1
TGTGCCAGCAGCTTTATCGACAGGGAGGGTGGCTACACCTTC
CASSFIDREGGYTF
>TRBJ1-1|.|TRBV5-1|.
TGCGCCAGCGCCCTGATGGGGGGTTCCACTGAAGCTTTCTTT
CASALMGGSTEAFF
>TRBJ2-7|.|TRBV6-5|TRBD1
TGTGCCAGCAGTTACCTACAGGGGACCTACGAGCAGTACTTC
CASSYLQGTYEQYF
>TRBJ2-7|.|TRBV6-5|.
TGTGCCAGCAGCATCGGGAGTCTCTACGAGCAGTACTTC
CASSIGSLYEQYF
>TRBJ1-5|.|TRBV19|.
TGTGCCAGTAGTATTTCGGGGGCAGGACAGCCCCAGCATTTT
CASSISGAGQPQHF
>TRBJ2-1|.|TRBV5-1|TRBD2
TGCGCCAGCAGCTTGGGGACTAGCGGGGGTTACAATGAGCAGTTCTTC
CASSLGTSGGYNEQFF
>TRBJ1-1|.|TRBV19|TRBD1
TGTGCCAGTAGTATAGTTGACAGGGGAATAAACACTGAAGCTTTCTTT
CASSIVDRGINTEAFF